This is a list of T cell receptor beta chains from one sample in a study of blood T cell repertoires in COVID-19. The assay was immunoSEQ multiplex PCR, and TCRdb's table has in-frame clones only and misses some. The sample has 95,000 to 110,000 clones; approximately 90% are singletons. The specimen was peripheral blood. The source of these receptors is a man in his fifties with active or convalescent COVID-19. Each CDR3 is given with its conserved first and last residue. The order of the fields is D gene, clone size, J gene, V gene, CDR3 protein, CDR3 DNA. The D gene is left open where the match is weak. Size values are once, few and many counts, or a class for expanded clones, and some rows have none.

D: -
size: once
J: TRBJ1-1
V: TRBV7-2
CDR3: CASSPGGGRDTEAFF
DNA: TGTGCCAGCAGCCCCGGGGGGGGGCGGGACACTGAAGCTTTCTTT

D: TRBD1
size: -
J: TRBJ1-2
V: TRBV4-2
CDR3: CASSQLGGEGYTF
DNA: TGTGCCAGCAGCCAACTAGGGGGCGAAGGCTACACCTTC

D: -
size: once
J: TRBJ1-1
V: TRBV9
CDR3: CASKPPDRFSGAFF
DNA: TGTGCCAGCAAACCCCCAGACAGATTCTCTGGAGCTTTCTTT

D: TRBD2
size: -
J: TRBJ2-1
V: TRBV6-4
CDR3: CASSDSAERGYNEQFF
DNA: TGTGCCAGCAGTGACTCGGCCGAGCGGGGCTACAATGAGCAGTTCTTC

D: TRBD1
size: -
J: TRBJ2-7
V: TRBV30
CDR3: CAWSQRQGLYEQYF
DNA: TGTGCCTGGAGCCAGCGACAGGGGTTGTACGAGCAGTACTTC

D: TRBD1
size: -
J: TRBJ1-2
V: TRBV5-8
CDR3: CASNFRDRGHGYTF
DNA: TGTGCCAGCAATTTCCGGGACAGGGGGCACGGCTACACCTTC

D: TRBD2
size: -
J: TRBJ2-2
V: TRBV2
CDR3: CASSPRAGGTGELFF
DNA: TGTGCCAGCAGCCCAAGAGCGGGAGGAACCGGGGAGCTGTTTTTT

D: TRBD1
size: -
J: TRBJ2-2
V: TRBV4-3
CDR3: CASSQDWVGQGTGELFF
DNA: TGCGCCAGCAGCCAAGATTGGGTAGGACAGGGGACCGGGGAGCTGTTTTTT

D: -
size: -
J: TRBJ2-5
V: TRBV11-2
CDR3: CASSTQETQYF
DNA: TGTGCCAGCAGCACTCAAGAGACCCAGTACTTC

D: -
size: -
J: TRBJ2-1
V: TRBV7-9
CDR3: CASSLVSWADSFNEQFF
DNA: TGTGCCAGCAGCTTAGTGAGCTGGGCAGATTCTTTCAATGAGCAGTTCTTC

D: TRBD2
size: -
J: TRBJ2-2
V: TRBV7-9
CDR3: CASSLGSSGRFRGTGELFF
DNA: TGTGCCAGCAGCTTAGGTTCTAGCGGGAGGTTTCGCGGCACCGGGGAGCTGTTTTTT

D: -
size: -
J: TRBJ1-3
V: TRBV5-5
CDR3: CASNLVGFQNTIYF
DNA: TGTGCCAGCAACCTAGTAGGCTTTCAAAACACCATATATTTT

D: TRBD2
size: -
J: TRBJ2-7
V: TRBV28
CDR3: CASSPTGLAGVQEQYF
DNA: TGTGCCAGCAGTCCGACGGGACTAGCGGGAGTTCAAGAGCAGTACTTC

D: TRBD1
size: -
J: TRBJ2-5
V: TRBV5-5
CDR3: CATRPGQGVETQYF
DNA: TGTGCCACGCGCCCGGGACAGGGGGTTGAGACCCAGTACTTC

D: TRBD2
size: -
J: TRBJ2-3
V: TRBV7-6
CDR3: CASSTRTSGRTDTQYF
DNA: TGTGCCAGCAGCACCAGGACTAGCGGGAGGACAGATACGCAGTATTTT

D: -
size: -
J: TRBJ2-7
V: TRBV5-4
CDR3: CASSLELISYEQYF
DNA: TGTGCCAGCAGTTTGGAACTCATATCCTACGAGCAGTACTTC

D: -
size: few
J: TRBJ2-7
V: TRBV19
CDR3: CASSRTAYEQYF
DNA: TGTGCCAGTAGTAGGACAGCCTACGAGCAGTACTTC

D: -
size: -
J: TRBJ2-7
V: TRBV6-2/TRBV6-3
CDR3: CASSSRDTYEQYF
DNA: TGTGCCAGCAGTTCACGGGATACCTACGAGCAGTACTTC

D: -
size: once
J: TRBJ2-1
V: TRBV30
CDR3: CAWTRDGLHNEQFF
DNA: TGTGCCTGGACCAGAGACGGGTTACACAATGAGCAGTTCTTC

D: TRBD2
size: -
J: TRBJ2-3
V: TRBV3-1/TRBV3-2
CDR3: CASSQGSLAGGADTQYF
DNA: TGTGCCAGCAGCCAAGGTTCACTAGCGGGAGGTGCCGATACGCAGTATTTT

D: -
size: -
J: TRBJ1-2
V: TRBV12-3/TRBV12-4
CDR3: CASRPGRDYGYTF
DNA: TGTGCCAGCAGGCCAGGACGGGATTATGGCTACACCTTC

D: TRBD1
size: -
J: TRBJ2-6
V: TRBV7-2
CDR3: CASSFGTVGANVLTF
DNA: TGTGCCAGCAGCTTCGGGACAGTAGGGGCCAACGTCCTGACTTTC

D: -
size: -
J: TRBJ2-7
V: TRBV6-6
CDR3: CASSYSPELLEQYF
DNA: TGTGCCAGCAGTTACTCGCCGGAGCTCCTGGAGCAGTACTTC

D: -
size: -
J: TRBJ1-1
V: TRBV5-1
CDR3: CASSFSQGSITEAFF
DNA: TGCGCCAGCAGCTTTTCACAGGGATCGATCACTGAAGCTTTCTTT

D: -
size: -
J: TRBJ2-1
V: TRBV5-1
CDR3: CASSLINANYNEQFF
DNA: TGCGCCAGCAGCTTAATCAACGCTAACTACAATGAGCAGTTCTTC

D: -
size: -
J: TRBJ1-1
V: TRBV4-1
CDR3: CASSPISTANTEAFF
DNA: TGCGCCAGCAGCCCAATTTCAACAGCGAACACTGAAGCTTTCTTT

D: -
size: -
J: TRBJ2-7
V: TRBV5-1
CDR3: CASGRLGEQYF
DNA: TGCGCCAGCGGTCGCCTAGGTGAGCAGTACTTC

D: TRBD2
size: -
J: TRBJ2-7
V: TRBV6-2/TRBV6-3
CDR3: CASSYSPGLKNEQYF
DNA: TGTGCCAGCAGTTATTCCCCGGGACTAAAAAACGAGCAGTACTTC

D: -
size: -
J: TRBJ2-5
V: TRBV12-3/TRBV12-4
CDR3: CASTRVDRETQYF
DNA: TGTGCCAGCACTCGGGTTGATCGGGAGACCCAGTACTTC

D: -
size: -
J: TRBJ2-6
V: TRBV18
CDR3: CASSLGQAGANVLTF
DNA: TGTGCCAGCTCACTCGGACAAGCTGGGGCCAACGTCCTGACTTTC

D: TRBD1
size: -
J: TRBJ1-2
V: TRBV27
CDR3: CASSSGQGVGGYTF
DNA: TGTGCCAGCAGTTCCGGACAGGGGGTCGGTGGCTACACCTTC

D: TRBD1
size: -
J: TRBJ1-3
V: TRBV28
CDR3: CASRPQGVGNTIYF
DNA: TGTGCCAGCAGGCCTCAGGGGGTTGGAAACACCATATATTTT

D: TRBD1
size: -
J: TRBJ2-3
V: TRBV29-1
CDR3: CSGRDRVSDTQYF
DNA: TGCAGCGGTCGGGACAGGGTCTCAGATACGCAGTATTTT

D: TRBD1
size: once
J: TRBJ1-5
V: TRBV7-8
CDR3: CASSLAGGTGPQPQHF
DNA: TGTGCCAGCAGCTTAGCGGGGGGGACAGGGCCTCAGCCCCAGCATTTT

D: -
size: -
J: TRBJ2-5
V: TRBV9
CDR3: CASPFWSAQETQYF
DNA: TGTGCCAGCCCCTTTTGGAGCGCTCAAGAGACCCAGTACTTC

D: -
size: -
J: TRBJ1-2
V: TRBV10-3
CDR3: CASQDSTNYGYTF
DNA: TGTGCCTCTCAAGACAGCACTAACTATGGCTACACCTTC

D: TRBD2
size: -
J: TRBJ2-2
V: TRBV6-5
CDR3: CASRGLAGGTGELFF
DNA: TGTGCCAGCAGGGGACTAGCGGGAGGCACCGGGGAGCTGTTTTTT

D: TRBD1
size: -
J: TRBJ2-7
V: TRBV4-2
CDR3: CASSQDSGGKYEQYF
DNA: TGTGCCAGCAGCCAAGATTCAGGGGGCAAATACGAGCAGTACTTC

D: -
size: -
J: TRBJ1-5
V: TRBV19
CDR3: CATSRGGANQPQHF
DNA: TGTGCCACCTCCCGGGGGGGGGCCAATCAGCCCCAGCATTTT

D: -
size: -
J: TRBJ2-3
V: TRBV29-1
CDR3: CSVEDQGDTQYF
DNA: TGCAGCGTTGAAGATCAGGGGGATACGCAGTATTTT

D: TRBD2
size: -
J: TRBJ2-1
V: TRBV6-4
CDR3: CASRGGAFNEQFF
DNA: TGTGCCAGCCGGGGGGGCGCTTTTAATGAGCAGTTCTTC

D: -
size: -
J: TRBJ1-1
V: TRBV30
CDR3: CAWRQGDTEAFF
DNA: TGTGCCTGGAGACAGGGTGACACTGAAGCTTTCTTT

D: -
size: -
J: TRBJ1-1
V: TRBV6-2/TRBV6-3
CDR3: CASSPQQPLNTEAFF
DNA: TGTGCCAGCAGTCCACAACAACCTTTGAACACTGAAGCTTTCTTT

D: TRBD1
size: -
J: TRBJ2-3
V: TRBV29-1
CDR3: CSVQQGGDTQYF
DNA: TGCAGCGTCCAACAGGGGGGCGATACGCAGTATTTT

D: TRBD1
size: -
J: TRBJ2-3
V: TRBV5-1
CDR3: CASSGDRAFRTDTQYF
DNA: TGCGCCAGCAGTGGGGACAGGGCCTTTAGAACAGATACGCAGTATTTT

D: -
size: once
J: TRBJ2-7
V: TRBV3-1/TRBV3-2
CDR3: CASSPGLAPYEQYF
DNA: TGTGCCAGCAGCCCGGGACTTGCCCCCTACGAGCAGTACTTC

D: -
size: -
J: TRBJ1-5
V: TRBV3-1/TRBV3-2
CDR3: CASSQGVRGRGQPQHF
DNA: TGTGCCAGCAGCCAAGGGGTGCGAGGGCGCGGGCAGCCCCAGCATTTT

D: -
size: -
J: TRBJ2-7
V: TRBV10-3
CDR3: CAISHPLSGDSYEQYF
DNA: TGTGCCATCAGTCACCCCCTGTCAGGGGACTCCTACGAGCAGTACTTC

D: -
size: once
J: TRBJ1-5
V: TRBV18
CDR3: CASSPSGNQPQHF
DNA: TGTGCCAGCTCACCAAGCGGAAATCAGCCCCAGCATTTT

D: -
size: -
J: TRBJ1-1
V: TRBV6-5
CDR3: CASTLWNTEAFF
DNA: TGTGCCAGCACTCTGTGGAACACTGAAGCTTTCTTT

D: TRBD2
size: -
J: TRBJ2-3
V: TRBV5-1
CDR3: CATRWEGSTDTQYF
DNA: TGCGCCACTAGGTGGGAGGGGAGCACAGATACGCAGTATTTT

D: -
size: once
J: TRBJ1-5
V: TRBV27
CDR3: CASSPNPHRASNQPQHF
DNA: TGTGCCAGCAGTCCCAACCCCCATCGAGCTAGCAATCAGCCCCAGCATTTT

D: -
size: -
J: TRBJ1-6
V: TRBV6-5
CDR3: CASSYANSPLHF
DNA: TGTGCCAGCAGTTACGCGAACTCACCCCTCCACTTT

D: TRBD1
size: -
J: TRBJ1-5
V: TRBV6-6
CDR3: CASVSGQVNNQPQHF
DNA: TGTGCCAGCGTGTCCGGACAGGTGAACAATCAGCCCCAGCATTTT

D: TRBD1
size: -
J: TRBJ1-3
V: TRBV28
CDR3: CASSTRTGDRHSSGNTIYF
DNA: TGTGCCAGCAGTACACGCACTGGGGACAGACATAGCTCTGGAAACACCATATATTTT

D: TRBD1
size: -
J: TRBJ2-2
V: TRBV19
CDR3: CASRTGTGGLGELFF
DNA: TGTGCCAGTAGAACCGGGACAGGGGGCCTCGGGGAGCTGTTTTTT

D: -
size: -
J: TRBJ2-4
V: TRBV10-3
CDR3: CATGHPNIQYF
DNA: TGTGCCACCGGACACCCAAACATTCAGTACTTC

D: -
size: once
J: TRBJ2-5
V: TRBV4-3
CDR3: CASSQNPGYEETQYF
DNA: TGCGCCAGCAGCCAAAATCCAGGGTACGAAGAGACCCAGTACTTC

D: -
size: -
J: TRBJ2-2
V: TRBV3-1/TRBV3-2
CDR3: CASSQRTNGELFF
DNA: TGTGCCAGCAGCCAAAGAACTAACGGGGAGCTGTTTTTT